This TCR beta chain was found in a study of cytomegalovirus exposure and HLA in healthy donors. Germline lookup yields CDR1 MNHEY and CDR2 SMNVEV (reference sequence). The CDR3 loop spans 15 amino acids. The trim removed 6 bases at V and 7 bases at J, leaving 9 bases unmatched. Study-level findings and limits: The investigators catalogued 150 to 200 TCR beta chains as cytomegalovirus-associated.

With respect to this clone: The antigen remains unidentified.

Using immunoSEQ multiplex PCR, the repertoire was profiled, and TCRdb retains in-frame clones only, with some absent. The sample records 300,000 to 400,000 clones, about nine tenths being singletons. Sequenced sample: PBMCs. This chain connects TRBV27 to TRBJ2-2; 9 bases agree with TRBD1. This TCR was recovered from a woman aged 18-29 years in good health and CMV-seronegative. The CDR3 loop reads CASSLGTGWSGELFF. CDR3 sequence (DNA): TGTGCCAGCAGCCTTGGGACAGGGTGGAGCGGGGAGCTGTTTTTT.